This T cell receptor beta chain was recovered during a study of T cell repertoires in ileal Crohn's disease. Sample time point: neoterminal ileum biopsy at postoperative endoscopy, about 6 months after surgery. Germline CDR1 and CDR2: SGHNT and YYREEE (reference sequence). V was clipped by 4 bases and J by 0 bases, with 14 bases between them. The CDR3 loop spans 16 amino acids. TCRB immunosequencing input was five hundred nanograms of biopsy DNA per sample. TCRdb keeps only in-frame clones here, not all; method: immunoSEQ multiplex PCR. The sample yields roughly 62,000 clones, less than 90% seen once.

The J gene is TRBJ2-1, the V gene TRBV5-4; D perhaps matches TRBD2 (5 bases). This receptor was identified in an adult with Crohn's disease. Material for sequencing was ileal tissue. CDR3 protein: CASSPAEKGSYNEQFF. DNA for the CDR3: TGTGCCAGCAGCCCAGCGGAGAAGGGCTCCTACAATGAGCAGTTCTTC.